This T cell receptor (beta chain) is drawn from a study of regulatory T cells in long-lasting Graves disease. Study information: Graves' disease counted as persistent after over 5 years of antithyroid drugs with positive TSH receptor antibodies.

TCR beta libraries were built with iRepertoire HTBI primers and Arm-PCR of CDR3 regions. From the multiplex PCR reads, TCRdb called clonotypes with MiXCR, one entry per CDR3 protein. The table lists 700,000 or so distinct CDR3 sequences, approximately 29% of them singletons. Time point here: persistent/refractory GD, antithyroid drugs over 5 years with positive TRAb. Generation of the TCR library employed RNA extracted from PBMCs. The CDR3 runs 15 residues. CDR1 and CDR2 from the germline V gene are SGHNT and YENEEA. V shed 5 bases and J shed 6 bases, with 16 bases lying between them. This receptor was obtained from a female donor with Graves disease. The genes are TRBV11-3 and TRBJ2-2; a possible D gene is TRBD1 (6 bases). Sequenced here: peripheral blood mononuclear cells (PBMCs), sampled when the disease was refractory, from a patient treated with antithyroid drugs. This CDR3 is CASSRGGVGAGELFF. DNA of the CDR3: TGTGCCAGCAGCCGAGGGGGAGTTGGGGCCGGGGAGCTGTTTTTT. Full variable domain (rest looked up from reference TRBV11-3 and TRBJ2-2): EAGVVQSPRYKIIEKKQPVAFWCNPISGHNTLYWYLQNLGQGPELLIRYENEEAVDDSQLPKDRFSAERLKGVDSTLKIQPAELGDSAVYLCASSRGGVGAGELFFGEGSRLTVL.